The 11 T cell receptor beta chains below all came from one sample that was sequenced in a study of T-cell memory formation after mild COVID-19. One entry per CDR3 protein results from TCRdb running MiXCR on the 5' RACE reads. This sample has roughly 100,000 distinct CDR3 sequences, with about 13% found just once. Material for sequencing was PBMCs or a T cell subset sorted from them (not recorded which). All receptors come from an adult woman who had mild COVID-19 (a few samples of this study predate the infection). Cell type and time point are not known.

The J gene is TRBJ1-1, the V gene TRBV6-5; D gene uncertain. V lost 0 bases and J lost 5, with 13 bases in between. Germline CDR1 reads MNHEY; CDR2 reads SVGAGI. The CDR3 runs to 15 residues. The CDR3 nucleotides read TGTGCCAGCAGTTACTCGGCTAGTTCGTGGACTGAAGCTTTCTTT. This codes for CASSYSASSWTEAFF.

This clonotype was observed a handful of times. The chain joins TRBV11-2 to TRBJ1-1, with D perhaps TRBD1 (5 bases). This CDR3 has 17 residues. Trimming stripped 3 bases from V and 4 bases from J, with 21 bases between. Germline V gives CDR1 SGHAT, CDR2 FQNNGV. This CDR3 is CASSFQGLWLSVTEAFF. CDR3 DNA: TGTGCCAGCAGCTTCCAGGGCCTTTGGCTCAGTGTCACTGAAGCTTTCTTT.

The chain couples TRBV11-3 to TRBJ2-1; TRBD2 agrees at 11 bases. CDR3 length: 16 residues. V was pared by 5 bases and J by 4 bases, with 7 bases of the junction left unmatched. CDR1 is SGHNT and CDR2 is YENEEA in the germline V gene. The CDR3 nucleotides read TGTGCCAGCAGCCCTATGACTAGCGGGGTATACAATGAGCAGTTCTTC. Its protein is CASSPMTSGVYNEQFF.

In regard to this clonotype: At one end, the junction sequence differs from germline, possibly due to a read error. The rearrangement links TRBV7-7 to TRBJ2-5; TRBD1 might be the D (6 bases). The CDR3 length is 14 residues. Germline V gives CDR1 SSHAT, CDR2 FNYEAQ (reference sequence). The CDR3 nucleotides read TGTGCTAGCAGCTTATATCAGGGGATTGAGACCCAGTACTTC. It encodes CASSLYQGIETQYF.

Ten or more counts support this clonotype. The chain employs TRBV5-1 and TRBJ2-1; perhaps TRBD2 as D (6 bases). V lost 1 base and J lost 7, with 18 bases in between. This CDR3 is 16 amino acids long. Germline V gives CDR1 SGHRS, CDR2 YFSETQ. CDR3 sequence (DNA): TGCGCCAGCAGCTTGAGTCCTTTAGCGGTCCAGAATGAGCAGTTCTTC. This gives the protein CASSLSPLAVQNEQFF. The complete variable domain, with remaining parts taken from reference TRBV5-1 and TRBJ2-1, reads KAGVTQTPRYLIKTRGQQVTLSCSPISGHRSVSWYQQTPGQGLQFLFEYFSETQRNKGNFPGRFSGRQFSNSRSEMNVSTLELGDSALYLCASSLSPLAVQNEQFFGPGTRLTVL.

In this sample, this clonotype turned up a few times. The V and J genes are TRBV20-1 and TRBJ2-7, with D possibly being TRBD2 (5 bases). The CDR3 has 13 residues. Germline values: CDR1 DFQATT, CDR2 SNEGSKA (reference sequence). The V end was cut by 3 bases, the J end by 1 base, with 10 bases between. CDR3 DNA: TGCAGTGCTAGTCACGGGGAATCCTACGAGCAGTACTTC. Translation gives CSASHGESYEQYF.

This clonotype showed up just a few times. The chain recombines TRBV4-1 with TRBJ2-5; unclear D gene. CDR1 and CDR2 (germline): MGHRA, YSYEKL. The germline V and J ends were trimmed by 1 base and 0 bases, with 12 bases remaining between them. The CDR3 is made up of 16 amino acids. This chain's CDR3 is CASSQGGNRYQETQYF. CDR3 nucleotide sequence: TGCGCCAGCAGCCAAGGGGGAAATCGGTACCAAGAGACCCAGTACTTC.

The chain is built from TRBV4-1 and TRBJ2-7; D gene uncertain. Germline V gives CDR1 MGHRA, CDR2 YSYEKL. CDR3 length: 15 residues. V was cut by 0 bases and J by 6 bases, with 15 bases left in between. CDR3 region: CASSQDMGSLSEQYF. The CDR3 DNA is TGCGCCAGCAGCCAAGATATGGGGTCGTTAAGCGAGCAGTACTTC.

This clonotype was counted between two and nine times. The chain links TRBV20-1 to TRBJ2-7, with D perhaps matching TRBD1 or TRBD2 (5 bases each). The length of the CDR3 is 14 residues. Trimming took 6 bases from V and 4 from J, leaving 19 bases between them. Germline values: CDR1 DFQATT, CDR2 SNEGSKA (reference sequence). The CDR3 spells CSARSVGDGYEQYF. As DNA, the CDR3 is TGCAGTGCGCGGAGTGTGGGGGACGGGTACGAGCAGTACTTC.

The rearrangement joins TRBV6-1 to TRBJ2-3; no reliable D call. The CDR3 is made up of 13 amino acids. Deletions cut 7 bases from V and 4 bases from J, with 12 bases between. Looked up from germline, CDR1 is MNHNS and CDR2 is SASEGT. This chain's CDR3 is CASTLDPPDTQYF. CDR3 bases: TGTGCCAGCACCCTAGACCCTCCAGATACGCAGTATTTT.

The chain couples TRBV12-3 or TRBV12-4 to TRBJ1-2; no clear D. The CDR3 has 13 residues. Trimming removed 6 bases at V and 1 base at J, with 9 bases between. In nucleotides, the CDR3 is TGTGCCAGCAGCCCTCCGGGTAACTATGGCTACACCTTC. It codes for CASSPPGNYGYTF.